This T cell receptor beta chain was sequenced during a study of shared clonotypes between healthy human individuals. As for the study in general: CD4 naive cells filled three plates per donor, CD4 memory three, CD8 naive two and CD8 memory one.

The assay was immunoSEQ multiplex PCR, and TCRdb's table has in-frame clones only and misses some. Of roughly 1,800,000 clones in the sample, over 85% were seen once. Terminally differentiated effector memory CD45RA+ cells were excluded by CCR7 positive selection of CD45RO-negative cells. Donors were healthy HIV-negative adults without recently reported acute infections or vaccinations. Germline CDR1 reads MGHRA; CDR2 reads YSYEKL. This CDR3 contains 16 residues. V lost 1 base to trimming and J lost 5 bases; unmatched junction nucleotides: 8. The chain links TRBV4-1 to TRBJ2-5; 9 positions agree with TRBD2. The sequencing sample was made of naive CD8+ T cells sorted from blood. The origin of this receptor is a young man in good health. In DNA, the CDR3 is TGCGCCAGCAGCCAAGGGGTTAGCGGGAGATCGGAGACCCAGTACTTC. Amino acids: CASSQGVSGRSETQYF.